Shown below are 25 T cell receptor beta chains from a single sample sequenced in a study of T cells after yellow fever vaccination. TCRdb re-analysed the 5' RACE reads in MiXCR, keeping a single row per CDR3 protein. The top ten hold roughly 3% of the sample, which has over 150,000 distinct CDR3 sequences, approximately 6.2% seen once. Sequenced material: CD4+ T cells sorted from PBMCs, taken on the day of the first yellow fever vaccination. Receptor source: a man in his late teens or twenties who received the YFV17D yellow fever vaccine.

This clonotype was picked up many times. The chain employs TRBV5-1 and TRBJ2-2; D perhaps matches TRBD2 (6 bases). The CDR3 is 14 residues long. The germline gives CDR1 SGHRS, CDR2 YFSETQ. Trimming took off 1 base at V and 7 bases at J, with 11 bases between the two ends. This CDR3 is CASSLLGGIGELFF. The CDR3 bases are TGCGCCAGCAGCTTGCTAGGAGGGATCGGGGAGCTGTTTTTT.

This clonotype was counted ten times or more. The chain has TRBV29-1 and TRBJ2-3; D unclear. Germline V CDR1 and CDR2: SQVTM, ANQGSEA. The CDR3 runs 15 residues. V was cut by 4 bases and J by 1 base, with 15 bases left in between. The CDR3: CSVVIPLIRTDTQYF. CDR3 nucleotides: TGCAGCGTTGTTATCCCACTAATACGCACAGATACGCAGTATTTT.

Many counts were recorded for this clonotype. V usage is TRBV20-1 and J usage is TRBJ1-2; weak D call: TRBD1 (6 bases). The CDR3 runs 12 residues. Per germline, CDR1 DFQATT and CDR2 SNEGSKA (reference sequence). The V end lost 0 bases, the J end lost 5 bases, and 7 bases lay between the germline ends. The CDR3 nucleotides read TGCAGTGCTAGAGAGACAGGTTATGGCTACACCTTC. The encoded protein is CSARETGYGYTF.

The chain recombines TRBV9 with TRBJ1-2; TRBD1 might be the D (6 bases). Germline V lookup: CDR1 SGDLS, CDR2 YYNGEE. This CDR3 is 14 amino acids long. V was shortened by 5 bases and J by 4 bases, with 15 bases between the two germline ends. The CDR3 DNA reads TGTGCCAGCAGTGCGAGGGGGAACCCCTATGGCTACACCTTC. It translates to CASSARGNPYGYTF.

The CDR3 sequence: CASTNLYSNQPQHF. CDR3 coding DNA: TGTGCCAGCACAAACTTGTATAGCAATCAGCCCCAGCATTTT. This chain uses TRBV27 with TRBJ1-5, with D uncertain. Deletions cut 7 bases from V and 0 bases from J, with 10 bases between. Germline lookup yields CDR1 MNHEY and CDR2 SMNVEV (reference sequence). There are 14 residues in the CDR3.

This clonotype was observed many times. The chain's CDR3 is CASSKQGETQYF. The CDR3 region has the DNA TGTGCCAGCAGCAAACAGGGGGAGACCCAGTACTTC. The rearrangement links TRBV7-6 to TRBJ2-5; the match to TRBD1 covers 7 bases. Germline V gene data show CDR1 as SGHVS and CDR2 as FNYEAQ. This CDR3 is 12 amino acids long. V lost 5 bases, J lost 5 bases, and 2 bases stayed unmatched. Full variable domain (remainder filled in from reference TRBV7-6 and TRBJ2-5): GAGVSQSPRYKVTKRGQDVALRCDPISGHVSLYWYRQALGQGPEFLTYFNYEAQQDKSGLPNDRFSAERPEGSISTLTIQRTEQRDSAMYRCASSKQGETQYFGPGTRLLVL.

This clonotype was found a few times. The V gene is TRBV4-2, the J gene TRBJ2-1, with D possibly TRBD2 on 5 matching bases. This CDR3 has 17 residues. Trimming took off 0 bases at V and 3 bases at J, with 15 bases between the two ends. The germline V gene has CDR1 LGHNA and CDR2 YNFKEQ. Written as DNA, the CDR3 is TGTGCCAGCAGCCAAGATGGCAGGACGGACTTCTACAATGAGCAGTTCTTC. This encodes CASSQDGRTDFYNEQFF.

The V call is TRBV15, the J call TRBJ2-7, with TRBD2 matching over 12 bases. Germline values: CDR1 LNHNV, CDR2 YYDKDF (reference sequence). This CDR3 has 16 amino acids. V gave up 1 base and J gave up 2 bases; unmatched junction bases: 3. CDR3 nucleotide sequence: TGTGCCACCAGCAGAGGGGGACTAGCGGGTACCTACGAGCAGTACTTC. Encoded protein: CATSRGGLAGTYEQYF.

This clonotype was found a few times. J is TRBJ2-1 and V is TRBV9, with no clear D. Between the trimmed V and J ends, which lost 4 bases and 2 bases, there was a span of 16 bases. This CDR3 is built from 16 residues. Germline V gene lookup returns CDR1 SGDLS and CDR2 YYNGEE. CDR3 residues: CASSLLTGSTYNEQFF. In nucleotides, the CDR3 is TGTGCCAGCAGCTTACTGACGGGTAGCACCTACAATGAGCAGTTCTTC.

This clonotype was counted only a few times. The V call is TRBV25-1, the J call TRBJ2-7, with 8 bases identical to TRBD2. V lost 6 bases, J lost 5 bases, and 15 bases stayed unmatched. This CDR3 is 16 amino acids long. In germline, CDR1 is MGHDK, CDR2 SYGVNS. The CDR3 coding sequence is TGTGCCAGCAGACACAATCTCGGGAGGGGGGAAGACGAGCAGTACTTC. This sequence encodes CASRHNLGRGEDEQYF.

This clonotype was observed a handful of times. The chain is built from TRBV6-1 and TRBJ1-3; no clear D gene. The V gene lost 2 bases and the J gene lost 2 bases, with 13 bases spanning the gap. Germline values: CDR1 MNHNS, CDR2 SASEGT. The CDR3 is 16 amino acids. This CDR3 is CASSEWIVGTGNTIYF. CDR3 nucleotides: TGTGCCAGCAGTGAATGGATCGTAGGAACTGGAAACACCATATATTTT.

V usage is TRBV15 and J usage is TRBJ2-5; D assignment may be TRBD1 or TRBD2 (5 bases each). From germline, CDR1 is LNHNV and CDR2 YYDKDF (reference sequence). V was shortened by 1 base and J by 5 bases, with 11 bases between the two germline ends. This CDR3 has 14 residues. Written as DNA, the CDR3 is TGTGCCACCAGCAGAGGAGGGGAAGGGGAGACCCAGTACTTC. It translates to CATSRGGEGETQYF.

This clonotype was picked up many times. This chain joins TRBV11-1 and TRBJ2-5, with TRBD2 matching 8 bases. The germline V gene has CDR1 SGHAT and CDR2 FQDESV (reference sequence). The J segment lost 4 bases and the V segment lost 7 bases, leaving 20 bases of the junction unmatched. The CDR3 spans 18 residues. CDR3 in amino acids: CASKTRRIPGAGGETQYF. The CDR3 DNA follows: TGTGCCAGCAAAACGAGGAGGATTCCGGGGGCGGGAGGAGAGACCCAGTACTTC. Full variable domain (outside the CDR3, taken from reference TRBV11-1 and TRBJ2-5): EAEVAQSPRYKITEKSQAVAFWCDPISGHATLYWYRQILGQGPELLVQFQDESVVDDSQLPKDRFSAERLKGVDSTLKIQPAELGDSAMYLCASKTRRIPGAGGETQYFGPGTRLLVL.

This clonotype was counted many times. The chain is built from TRBV18 and TRBJ2-1, with D possibly TRBD1 on 6 matching bases. In germline, CDR1 is KGHSH, CDR2 LQKENI. V lost 4 bases to trimming and J lost 3 bases, with 19 bases between them. This CDR3 contains 17 residues. As DNA, the CDR3 is TGTGCCAGCTCACAATCAGTACAGGGTGAGAGCTACAATGAGCAGTTCTTC. It translates to CASSQSVQGESYNEQFF.

The rearrangement links TRBV5-4 to TRBJ2-1, with a possible D match to TRBD1 (6 bases). The V gene's germline CDR1 is SGHNT and CDR2 YYREEE (reference sequence). Trimming left V 0 bases short and J 7 bases short, with 14 bases between. This CDR3 contains 15 residues. The CDR3 region is CASSLVGGQANEQFF. The CDR3 DNA is TGTGCCAGCAGCTTGGTTGGGGGCCAAGCGAATGAGCAGTTCTTC.

This clonotype was counted many times. In DNA, the CDR3 is TGCAGCGTTAGAGGTCTGGGTCCAGAGACCCAGTACTTC. Amino acids: CSVRGLGPETQYF. The V and J genes are TRBV29-1 and TRBJ2-5; no clear D gene. The CDR3 covers 13 residues. V was trimmed by 5 bases and J by 4 bases, leaving 14 bases between them. Germline V gene sequence: CDR1 SQVTM, CDR2 ANQGSEA.

The chain links TRBV7-2 to TRBJ2-5; the D gene is possibly TRBD1 (6 bases). Germline loops: CDR1 SGHTA, CDR2 FQGNSA. V dropped 1 base and J dropped 5 bases, with 11 bases sitting between them. The CDR3 has 14 amino acids. The CDR3 DNA reads as TGTGCCAGCAGCTTAGTTTACAGGGTTGAGACCCAGTACTTC. It yields the protein CASSLVYRVETQYF.

This clonotype has a handful of counts. This rearrangement joins TRBV14 to TRBJ1-2; D is uncertain. The CDR3 extends over 13 amino acids. The V and J ends lost 0 bases and 4 bases respectively, with 6 bases between them. CDR1 and CDR2 (germline): SGHDN, FVKESK. DNA of the CDR3: TGTGCCAGCAGCCAAGACCATACCTATGGCTACACCTTC. It yields the protein CASSQDHTYGYTF.

This clonotype occurred a few times. The chain couples TRBV27 to TRBJ1-6; D call uncertain. The V gene's germline CDR1 is MNHEY and CDR2 SMNVEV (reference sequence). The CDR3 contains 14 residues. V gave up 6 bases and J gave up 6 bases, with 12 bases separating them. For the CDR3, the DNA is TGTGCCAGCAGCGGGATAACTCTTAATTCACCCCTCCACTTT. Residues: CASSGITLNSPLHF.

The CDR3 reads CASKTTSGGRETQYF. Written as DNA, the CDR3 is TGTGCCAGCAAAACGACTAGCGGGGGAAGAGAGACCCAGTACTTC. The chain combines TRBV12-3 or TRBV12-4 with TRBJ2-5, with TRBD2 matching over 12 bases. V lost 7 bases, J lost 4 bases, and 7 bases stayed unmatched. There are 15 residues in the CDR3.

This clonotype has at least ten counts. One end of the junction varies from germline; a read error may be responsible. The chain recombines TRBV28 with TRBJ2-4; the D gene is possibly TRBD2 (6 bases). This CDR3 has 12 residues. In germline, CDR1 is MDHEN, CDR2 SYDVKM. The CDR3 loop reads CASSLIGGFSNF. In DNA form, the CDR3 reads TGTGCCAGCAGTTTAATTGGAGGGTTCTCCAACTTC.

Only a few counts were recorded for this clonotype. The CDR3 spells CSARGGSNTGELFF. Written as DNA, the CDR3 is TGCAGTGCCCGGGGGGGATCGAACACCGGGGAGCTGTTTTTT. The rearrangement links TRBV20-1 to TRBJ2-2; 8 bases agree with TRBD2. Trimming cost V 6 bases and J 0 bases; bases outside gene matches: 3. Germline V gene sequence: CDR1 DFQATT, CDR2 SNEGSKA (reference sequence). This CDR3 contains 14 residues.

V is TRBV5-4 and J is TRBJ2-2; TRBD1 matches at 9 bases. This CDR3 is 18 amino acids long. J lost 3 bases, V lost 0 bases, and 9 bases had no gene match. The germline gives CDR1 SGHNT, CDR2 YYREEE (reference sequence). This CDR3 is CASSLALTGGRDTGELFF. The CDR3 nucleotides read TGTGCCAGCAGCTTGGCCCTCACAGGGGGCAGGGACACCGGGGAGCTGTTTTTT.

This clonotype was found many times. The chain links TRBV7-2 to TRBJ2-5; the D is unclear. Germline V lookup: CDR1 SGHTA, CDR2 FQGNSA. The CDR3 runs to 13 residues. V was clipped by 4 bases and J by 1 base, with 7 bases between them. The CDR3 sequence: CASSWTIQETQYF. CDR3 DNA sequence: TGTGCCAGCAGCTGGACCATCCAAGAGACCCAGTACTTC.

This clonotype was picked up many times. The rearrangement links TRBV12-3 or TRBV12-4 to TRBJ2-7; a possible D gene is TRBD2 (7 bases). Trimming cost V 5 bases and J 6 bases, with 17 bases left between them. This CDR3 has 14 amino acids. CDR3 sequence reads: CASSPDGGRLEQYV. CDR3 in DNA: TGTGCCAGCAGTCCGGACGGGGGGCGCCTCGAGCAGTACGTC.